The TCR beta chain described here comes from a study of OX40 agonist ivuxolimab in advanced cancers. Whole-study findings and limits: Compared with CD4+, CD8+ T cells on average had more expanded clones.

TCRdb's table, derived via immunoSEQ multiplex PCR, lists solely in-frame clones and lacks some. The table has tens of thousands of clones, 80% to 85% seen once; the top ten hold roughly 11%. Remarks on this clone: The antigen is not known.

The V gene's germline CDR1 is ENHRY and CDR2 SYGVKD. The V gene end was trimmed by 5 bases and the J gene end by 1 base; junction bases not matched to a gene: 2. CDR3 size: 13 residues. The source is an adult with an advanced solid tumor such as melanoma, head and neck, liver or kidney cancer. The input for sequencing was CD4+ or CD8+ T cells sorted from blood, taken in a trial of the OX40 agonist ivuxolimab. This chain joins TRBV10-3 and TRBJ2-7; TRBD1 agrees at 7 bases. CDR3 nucleotides: TGTGCCATCAGTCTGACAGGGTCCTACGAGCAGTACGTC. Amino acids: CAISLTGSYEQYV.